The sequence of this TCR beta chain was determined in a study of control samples from healthy donors and cancer patients. The table lists this clone with a few counts. Assay used: immunoSEQ multiplex PCR; TCRdb lists only in-frame clones, some missing. The repertoire includes some 100,000 clones, approximately 90% of them detected once, and roughly 7.7% sits in the top ten. The CDR3 contains 13 residues. Germline CDR1 is GTSNPN and CDR2 is SVGIG (reference sequence). V gave up 4 bases and J gave up 10 bases, with 16 bases separating them. The sequenced material came from blood. The chain is built from TRBV30 and TRBJ1-4; D call uncertain. The receptor was isolated from a man aged 25 to 40 in good health. The CDR3 nucleotides read TGTGCCTGGACCAATGAGCGGGTTGGAAAACTGTTTTTT. The encoded protein is CAWTNERVGKLFF.